The 32 T cell receptor beta chains below were found in one sample sequenced in a study of T cell responses to AZD1222 COVID-19 vaccine. Some clones are missing from TCRdb's copy, which holds only in-frame ones; the method was immunoSEQ multiplex PCR. The sample lists around 63,000 clones, 85% occurring once. Sequenced material: peripheral blood, taken on day 0 of AZD1222 vaccination. These receptors came from an adult in good health.

V and J are TRBV27 and TRBJ1-4; 7 nucleotides match TRBD1. V lost 9 bases, J lost 4 bases, and 11 bases stayed unmatched. Germline CDR1 reads MNHEY; CDR2 reads SMNVEV (reference sequence). This CDR3 is built from 15 residues. The CDR3 loop is CASQKGAGYNEKLFF. DNA for the CDR3: TGTGCCAGTCAAAAGGGGGCAGGCTATAATGAAAAACTGTTTTTT.

The chain recombines TRBV7-8 with TRBJ2-2; D may be TRBD1 or TRBD2 (6 bases each). Looked up from germline, CDR1 is SGHVS and CDR2 is FQNEAQ. The CDR3 covers 15 residues. Trimming removed 5 bases at V and 7 bases at J, with 17 bases between. In DNA form, the CDR3 reads TGTGCCAGCAGCCGTTCTCAGGGGCGGGGCGGGGAGCTGTTTTTT. Translated: CASSRSQGRGGELFF.

The V call is TRBV5-1, the J call TRBJ1-2, with D maybe TRBD1 (5 bases). The CDR3 is 14 amino acids. The germline V gene encodes CDR1 SGHRS and CDR2 YFSETQ. V lost 3 bases and J 4 bases, leaving 13 bases between the germline ends. As DNA, the CDR3 is TGCGCCAGCAGCTCTTTGACAGATCGCTATGGCTACACCTTC. Amino acids: CASSSLTDRYGYTF.

A word on this clone: Other DNA variants within this sample encode the same CDR3. The chain combines TRBV5-5 with TRBJ1-5; D is possibly TRBD1 (6 bases). V dropped 0 bases and J dropped 4 bases, with 8 bases sitting between them. Germline CDR1 reads SGHKS; CDR2 reads YYEKEE (reference sequence). The CDR3 loop spans 14 amino acids. The CDR3 bases are TGTGCCAGCAGCTTGGGAGGGGGGAATCAGCCCCAGCATTTT. Encoded protein: CASSLGGGNQPQHF.

The rearrangement joins TRBV10-3 to TRBJ1-5, with 7 positions matching TRBD1. The CDR3 contains 17 residues. V trimming: 2 bases; J trimming: 0 bases; junction bases outside the gene matches: 7. Germline V gene lookup returns CDR1 ENHRY and CDR2 SYGVKD. DNA of the CDR3: TGTGCCATCAGTGAGCCGGGACAGTTGGATAGCAATCAGCCCCAGCATTTT. This codes for CAISEPGQLDSNQPQHF.

This clone has a single count. The V call is TRBV11-2, the J call TRBJ1-2; no clear D gene. Germline-derived CDR1 and CDR2 are SGHAT and FQNNGV. CDR3 length: 15 amino acids. The ends were cut back, 5 bases at V and 1 base at J, with 14 bases in the middle. CDR3 sequence (DNA): TGTGCCAGCAGCCCATGGGAAGGCGATAACTATGGCTACACCTTC. This sequence encodes CASSPWEGDNYGYTF.

The chain joins TRBV19 to TRBJ1-2; D gene ambiguous. The CDR3 sequence is 14 residues long. V lost 0 bases to trimming and J lost 3 bases, with 8 bases between them. Germline CDR1 reads LNHDA; CDR2 reads SQIVND (reference sequence). Here the CDR3 reads CASSIDAPHYGYTF. The CDR3 bases are TGTGCCAGTAGTATAGACGCACCTCACTATGGCTACACCTTC.

This chain joins TRBV5-6 and TRBJ2-7; 8 positions match TRBD2. The CDR3 has 15 amino acids. Trimming took 0 bases from V and 6 from J; bases not matched to a gene: 8. The germline gives CDR1 SGHDT, CDR2 YYEEEE. In DNA, the CDR3 is TGTGCCAGCAGCTTGGGTGGGACTAGTACGCCCGAGCAGTACTTC. This gives the protein CASSLGGTSTPEQYF. Together with reference TRBV5-6 and TRBJ2-7, the CDR3 gives the full variable domain: DAGVTQSPTHLIKTRGQQVTLRCSPKSGHDTVSWYQQALGQGPQFIFQYYEEEERQRGNFPDRFSGHQFPNYSSELNVNALLLGDSALYLCASSLGGTSTPEQYFGPGTRLTVT.

J is TRBJ1-4 and V is TRBV9, with 7 bases identical to TRBD1. Per germline, CDR1 SGDLS and CDR2 YYNGEE. This CDR3 spans 15 amino acids. With V trimmed by 4 bases and J by 5 bases, 8 bases remained unmatched. The CDR3 nucleotides read TGTGCCAGCAGCCTTTCGGGACAGATAAATGAAAAACTGTTTTTT. Its protein is CASSLSGQINEKLFF.

J is TRBJ1-2 and V is TRBV27; D is possibly TRBD1 (5 bases). V lost 3 bases to trimming and J lost 7 bases, with 9 bases between them. The germline V gene has CDR1 MNHEY and CDR2 SMNVEV (reference sequence). This CDR3 is built from 12 residues. CDR3 in amino acids: CASSFSGGGYTF. The DNA of the CDR3 is TGTGCCAGCAGTTTCTCGGGGGGTGGCTACACCTTC.

The V call is TRBV7-9, the J call TRBJ1-1; TRBD1 matches at 8 bases. The CDR3 consists of 16 residues. In germline, CDR1 is SEHNR, CDR2 FQNEAQ (reference sequence). V was pared by 0 bases and J by 3 bases, with 6 bases of the junction left unmatched. DNA for the CDR3: TGTGCCAGCAGCTTAGCGCTGACAGGGGTGGACACTGAAGCTTTCTTT. This codes for CASSLALTGVDTEAFF.

The chain's CDR3 is CASSKRDGPGDTQYF. In nucleotides, the CDR3 is TGTGCCAGTAGTAAGAGGGACGGGCCTGGGGATACGCAGTATTTT. The chain employs TRBV19 and TRBJ2-3; D possibly matches TRBD1 or TRBD2 (5 bases each). Germline V gives CDR1 LNHDA, CDR2 SQIVND (reference sequence). The CDR3 totals 15 residues. V was cut by 4 bases and J by 6 bases, with 17 bases left in between. Looking up the rest from reference TRBV19 and TRBJ2-3 gives the full variable domain: DGGITQSPKYLFRKEGQNVTLSCEQNLNHDAMYWYRQDPGQGLRLIYYSQIVNDFQKGDIAEGYSVSREKKESFPLTVTSAQKNPTAFYLCASSKRDGPGDTQYFGPGTRLTVL.

This chain uses TRBV30 with TRBJ2-2; TRBD1 agrees at 8 bases. Germline V gives CDR1 GTSNPN, CDR2 SVGIG (reference sequence). Trimming cost V 8 bases and J 5 bases; bases outside gene matches: 10. The CDR3 loop spans 14 amino acids. The CDR3 sequence is CAQTGQGQTGELFF. The CDR3 nucleotides read TGTGCCCAGACCGGACAGGGTCAGACCGGGGAGCTGTTTTTT.

The rearrangement uses TRBV2 and TRBJ1-2; no firm D call. The CDR3 has 13 amino acids. The germline V and J ends were trimmed by 7 bases and 5 bases, with 14 bases remaining between them. Germline values: CDR1 SNHLY, CDR2 FYNNEI. This CDR3 reads CASIFTDSYGYTF. The CDR3 DNA is TGTGCCAGCATATTCACAGATTCATATGGCTACACCTTC.

This chain connects TRBV3-1 (or the pseudogene TRBV3-2) to TRBJ2-1; D is possibly TRBD1 or TRBD2 (6 bases each). Germline V lookup: CDR1 LGHDT, CDR2 YNNKEL (reference sequence). The CDR3 consists of 14 residues. Trimming pared 3 bases from V and 9 bases from J, leaving 15 bases between. CDR3 in amino acids: CASSQFLQGGEQFF. The CDR3 DNA sequence: TGTGCCAGCAGCCAGTTCTTACAGGGAGGTGAGCAGTTCTTC.

This clone was seen more than once but under ten times. The chain couples TRBV28 to TRBJ2-2; a possible D gene is TRBD2 (6 bases). V lost 6 bases to trimming and J lost 0 bases, with 20 bases between them. The CDR3 length is 18 residues. CDR1 is MDHEN, CDR2 SYDVKM, per germline. The CDR3 DNA follows: TGTGCCAGCAGGTCCCTAGGGCGGGGATACGCGAACACCGGGGAGCTGTTTTTT. Translation: CASRSLGRGYANTGELFF.

This clone was picked up many times. The chain couples TRBV5-1 to TRBJ1-2, with a tentative D call TRBD1 (5 bases). The CDR3 is made up of 14 amino acids. Per germline, CDR1 SGHRS and CDR2 YFSETQ. The V end was cut by 0 bases, the J end by 6 bases, with 12 bases between. CDR3 residues: CASSLDLLGDGYTF. The CDR3 region has the DNA TGCGCCAGCAGCTTGGACCTGTTGGGGGATGGCTACACCTTC.

This chain uses TRBV5-8 with TRBJ1-1; TRBD1 matches at 7 bases. This CDR3 is 14 amino acids long. CDR1 is SGHTS, CDR2 YDEGEE, per germline. After removal of 2 bases from V and 7 bases from J, the junction contained 8 bases not matched to a gene. The CDR3 protein is CASSLPGGQSEAFF. The CDR3 nucleotides are TGTGCCAGCAGCTTACCGGGGGGACAGAGTGAAGCTTTCTTT.

The rearrangement joins TRBV7-3 to TRBJ1-1; D perhaps matches TRBD1 (6 bases). The V gene lost 4 bases and the J gene lost 2 bases, with 14 bases spanning the gap. Germline V lookup: CDR1 SGHTA, CDR2 FQGTGA. The CDR3 has 15 residues. This chain's CDR3 is CASSSPGTPNTEAFF. CDR3 sequence (DNA): TGTGCCAGCAGCTCCCCCGGGACACCTAACACTGAAGCTTTCTTT.

The chain couples TRBV11-2 to TRBJ2-7; D unclear. Trimming took off 0 bases at V and 0 bases at J, with 9 bases between the two ends. The CDR3 spans 15 residues. Germline-derived CDR1 and CDR2 are SGHAT and FQNNGV. DNA for the CDR3: TGTGCCAGCAGCTTAGATCTGTGGAGCTCCTACGAGCAGTACTTC. It translates to CASSLDLWSSYEQYF. Full variable domain (outside the CDR3, taken from reference TRBV11-2 and TRBJ2-7): EAGVAQSPRYKIIEKRQSVAFWCNPISGHATLYWYQQILGQGPKLLIQFQNNGVVDDSQLPKDRFSAERLKGVDSTLKIQPAKLEDSAVYLCASSLDLWSSYEQYFGPGTRLTVT.

The chain joins TRBV7-3 to TRBJ1-2, with a tentative D call TRBD1 (5 bases). CDR1 and CDR2 from the germline V gene are SGHTA and FQGTGA. The V end lost 1 base, the J end lost 2 bases, and 8 bases lay between the germline ends. The CDR3 spans 14 residues. The CDR3 bases are TGTGCCAGCAGCTTAAGCAGGGACAACTATGGCTACACCTTC. Encoded protein: CASSLSRDNYGYTF.

The chain uses TRBV19 and TRBJ2-7; 11 bases align to TRBD2. Germline V gene lookup returns CDR1 LNHDA and CDR2 SQIVND (reference sequence). V dropped 5 bases and J dropped 6; count of bases not matched to a gene: 6. The CDR3 consists of 14 residues. In DNA, the CDR3 is TGTGCCAGTAGTTCTGGGCTAGCGGGGGGCGAGCAGTACTTC. Amino acid sequence: CASSSGLAGGEQYF.

The chain is built from TRBV29-1 and TRBJ1-2; 9 bases are shared with TRBD1. Trimming cost V 5 bases and J 7 bases; bases outside gene matches: 5. The CDR3 consists of 12 residues. Germline CDR1 and CDR2: SQVTM and ANQGSEA. CDR3 coding DNA: TGCAGCGTTTGGACAGGGGAAGGTGGCTACACCTTC. Residues: CSVWTGEGGYTF.

The chain uses TRBV2 and TRBJ2-7; D is unclear. Germline-derived CDR1 and CDR2 are SNHLY and FYNNEI. The CDR3 covers 9 residues. Trimming took 8 bases from V and 3 from J, leaving 2 bases between them. The CDR3 loop is CASGYEQYF. For the CDR3, the DNA is TGTGCCAGCGGCTACGAGCAGTACTTC.

V gene TRBV4-1 combines with J gene TRBJ2-7; perhaps TRBD1 as D (5 bases). Trimming left V 0 bases short and J 4 bases short, with 10 bases between. The CDR3 length is 14 residues. Germline V gene data show CDR1 as MGHRA and CDR2 as YSYEKL. This chain's CDR3 is CASSQDGRAYEQYF. The CDR3 DNA sequence: TGCGCCAGCAGCCAAGATGGCAGGGCTTACGAGCAGTACTTC.

The chain is built from TRBV6-5 and TRBJ1-2, with D unresolved. Germline-derived CDR1 and CDR2 are MNHEY and SVGAGI. The CDR3 sequence is 14 residues long. V lost 6 bases to trimming and J lost 2 bases, with 13 bases between them. This CDR3 reads CASRQTTRNYGYTF. Written as DNA, the CDR3 is TGTGCCAGCAGACAGACGACACGAAACTATGGCTACACCTTC.

The rearrangement uses TRBV19 and TRBJ1-5; weak D call: TRBD1 (6 bases). This CDR3 is 16 amino acids long. Germline V gene lookup returns CDR1 LNHDA and CDR2 SQIVND (reference sequence). Between the trimmed V and J ends, which lost 5 bases and 2 bases, there was a span of 16 bases. The CDR3 DNA reads as TGTGCCAGTAGTTTACAGGGCGTAGGAGGCAATCAGCCCCAGCATTTT. Encoded protein: CASSLQGVGGNQPQHF.

This clone came up once. The rearrangement uses TRBV3-1 (or the pseudogene TRBV3-2) and TRBJ1-6, with a possible D match to TRBD1 (6 bases). Trimming took off 1 base at V and 7 bases at J, with 14 bases between the two ends. The CDR3 consists of 16 residues. Germline V gene data show CDR1 as LGHDT and CDR2 as YNNKEL (reference sequence). For the CDR3, the DNA is TGTGCCAGCAGCCAAGGGTGGGGACAAGAAAATTCACCCCTCCACTTT. Its protein is CASSQGWGQENSPLHF.

This chain uses TRBV4-1 with TRBJ2-7, with D tentatively TRBD1 (6 bases). This CDR3 has 14 residues. With 4 bases removed from V and 3 bases from J, the gap between germline ends came to 13 bases. CDR1 and CDR2 from the germline V gene are MGHRA and YSYEKL. The CDR3 nucleotides are TGCGCCAGCAGCCCCGGGACAAGAGACTACGAGCAGTACTTC. It is translated as CASSPGTRDYEQYF.

The chain uses TRBV5-8 and TRBJ2-7, with 11 bases lining up with TRBD1. After removal of 2 bases from V and 3 bases from J, the junction contained 4 bases not matched to a gene. The CDR3 length is 15 residues. The germline CDR1 and CDR2 sequences are SGHTS and YDEGEE. The CDR3 loop reads CASSLRTGGYYEQYF. CDR3 nucleotide sequence: TGTGCCAGCAGCTTAAGGACAGGGGGCTACTACGAGCAGTACTTC.

V gene TRBV19 combines with J gene TRBJ1-1; D might be TRBD1 (5 bases). Germline lookup yields CDR1 LNHDA and CDR2 SQIVND (reference sequence). CDR3 length equals 13 residues. The V end was cut by 6 bases, the J end by 0 bases, with 8 bases between. The CDR3 bases are TGTGCCAGTAGGAGACAGCTGAACACTGAAGCTTTCTTT. This codes for CASRRQLNTEAFF.

This rearrangement joins TRBV6-5 to TRBJ2-7; D is ambiguous. The CDR3 consists of 16 residues. The ends were cut back, 1 base at V and 2 bases at J, with 15 bases in the middle. Looked up from germline, CDR1 is MNHEY and CDR2 is SVGAGI. CDR3 in amino acids: CASSYLDQRGPYEQYF. The CDR3 DNA reads TGTGCCAGCAGTTACTTGGACCAACGCGGACCCTACGAGCAGTACTTC.